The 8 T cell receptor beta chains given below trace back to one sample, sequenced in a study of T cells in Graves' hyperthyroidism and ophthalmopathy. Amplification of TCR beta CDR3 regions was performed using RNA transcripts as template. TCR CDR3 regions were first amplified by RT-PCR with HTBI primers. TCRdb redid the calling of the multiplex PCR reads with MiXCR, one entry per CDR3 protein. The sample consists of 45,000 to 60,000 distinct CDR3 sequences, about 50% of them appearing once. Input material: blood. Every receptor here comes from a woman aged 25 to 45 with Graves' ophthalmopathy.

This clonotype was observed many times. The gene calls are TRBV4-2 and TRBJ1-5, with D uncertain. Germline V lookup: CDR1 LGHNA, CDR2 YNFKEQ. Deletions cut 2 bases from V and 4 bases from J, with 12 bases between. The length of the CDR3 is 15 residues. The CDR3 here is CASSQLRVANQPQHF. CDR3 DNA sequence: TGTGCCAGCAGCCAACTGAGGGTGGCTAATCAGCCCCAGCATTTT.

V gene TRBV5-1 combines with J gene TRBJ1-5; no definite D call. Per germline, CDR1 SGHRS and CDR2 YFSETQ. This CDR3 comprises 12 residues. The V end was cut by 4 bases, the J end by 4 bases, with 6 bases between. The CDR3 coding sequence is TGCGCCAGCAGCCCGGGGAATCAGCCCCAGCATTTT. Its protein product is CASSPGNQPQHF. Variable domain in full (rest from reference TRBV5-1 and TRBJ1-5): KAGVTQTPRYLIKTRGQQVTLSCSPISGHRSVSWYQQTPGQGLQFLFEYFSETQRNKGNFPGRFSGRQFSNSRSEMNVSTLELGDSALYLCASSPGNQPQHFGDGTRLSIL.

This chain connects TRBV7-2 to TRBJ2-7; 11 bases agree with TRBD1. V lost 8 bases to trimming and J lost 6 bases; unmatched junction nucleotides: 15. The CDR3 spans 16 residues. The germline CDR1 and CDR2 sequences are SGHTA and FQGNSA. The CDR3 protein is CASRRGDRGILGEQYF. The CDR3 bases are TGTGCCAGCCGCAGGGGGGACAGGGGGATTCTGGGCGAGCAGTACTTC.

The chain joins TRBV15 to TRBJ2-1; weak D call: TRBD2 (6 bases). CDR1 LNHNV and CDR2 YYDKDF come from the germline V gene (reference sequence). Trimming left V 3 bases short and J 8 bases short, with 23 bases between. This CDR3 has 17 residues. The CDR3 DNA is TGTGCCACCAGCAGCCCTGAGGGTTTCGGGAGAGGAGATGAGCAGTTCTTC. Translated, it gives CATSSPEGFGRGDEQFF.

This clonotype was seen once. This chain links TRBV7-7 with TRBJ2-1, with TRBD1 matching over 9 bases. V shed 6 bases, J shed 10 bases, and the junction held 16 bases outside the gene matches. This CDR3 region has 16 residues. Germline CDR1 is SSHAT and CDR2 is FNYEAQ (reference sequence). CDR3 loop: CASSLTLGQGGGEQFF. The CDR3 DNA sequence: TGTGCCAGCAGTTTAACCTTGGGACAGGGAGGCGGGGAGCAGTTCTTC.

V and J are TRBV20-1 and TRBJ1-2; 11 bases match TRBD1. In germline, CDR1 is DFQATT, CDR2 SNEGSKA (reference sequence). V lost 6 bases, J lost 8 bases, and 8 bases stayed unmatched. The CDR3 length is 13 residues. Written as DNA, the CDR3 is TGCAGTGCCAGGACAGGGGGCGCGGGAGGCTACACCTTC. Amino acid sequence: CSARTGGAGGYTF.

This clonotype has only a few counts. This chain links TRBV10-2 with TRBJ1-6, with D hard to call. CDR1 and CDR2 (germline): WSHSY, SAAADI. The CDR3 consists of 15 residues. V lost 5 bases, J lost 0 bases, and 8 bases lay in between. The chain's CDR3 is CASSTLCSYNSPLHF. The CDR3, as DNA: TGCGCCAGCAGTACCCTGTGCTCCTATAATTCACCCCTCCACTTT.

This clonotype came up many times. The CDR3: CASSPGWLAGGYEQYF. The CDR3 coding sequence is TGTGCCAGCAGCCCTGGTTGGCTAGCGGGAGGCTACGAGCAGTACTTC. The chain combines TRBV3-1 with TRBJ2-7; 11 bases map to TRBD2. V lost 4 bases and J lost 3; bases outside the gene matches: 8. This CDR3 comprises 16 residues. Germline V gene lookup returns CDR1 LGHDT and CDR2 YNNKEL (reference sequence).